This TCR beta chain was documented in a study of identical twins. Broader study findings: Not following the same donors, the study drew its conclusions from cross-sectional statistical analysis. Twin pairs' shared out-of-frame alpha sequences were enriched in low generation probability. Beta out-of-frame twin sharing showed a weaker excess. Fewer insertions were carried by abundant cord blood beta clonotypes, but none was seen in memory repertoires.

The ends lost 1 base at V and 6 bases at J; junction bases unmatched: 4. This CDR3 contains 14 residues. TCRdb reprocessed the 5' RACE reads with MiXCR, giving one entry per CDR3 protein. The sample holds 570,000 or so distinct CDR3 sequences, 9.6% seen once. This clonotype was seen more than once but under ten times. Its antigen is currently unknown. These data also featured in a second study, about yellow fever vaccine responses in identical twins.

Sequenced: PBMCs. This sequence joins TRBV12-3 or TRBV12-4 and TRBJ2-3; 7 nucleotides line up with TRBD2. This clonotype originated in a woman aged 18-29 years in good health. The CDR3 nucleotides are TGTGCCAGCAGTTTAGGGGGGGGTCGGGATACGCAGTATTTT. Amino acid sequence: CASSLGGGRDTQYF.